Each of the 9 T cell receptor beta chains below was sequenced from the same sample in a study of T cells expressing NK-cell markers. TCRdb reprocessed the 5' RACE reads, with one entry per CDR3 protein and no DNA. This sample contains about 160,000 distinct CDR3 sequences. The sample taken for sequencing was blood T cells: a sorted CD56 or NKG2C T cell subset, CD4+ or CD8+ T cells, or bulk PBMC T cells (not recorded which). These receptors were obtained from a woman aged 18-70 years in good health.

J is TRBJ2-1 and V is TRBV10-3; TCRdb's D call of TRBD1 is untestable without DNA. CDR1 and CDR2 from the germline V gene are ENHRY and SYGVKD. The CDR3 length is 12 residues. The CDR3 region is CATHGGGNEQFF.

The genes are TRBV28 and TRBJ2-5; as DNA is missing, the TRBD1 call by TCRdb cannot be tested. This CDR3 has 15 amino acids. CDR1 and CDR2 (germline): MDHEN, SYDVKM. This CDR3 reads CASSLPTGGVETQYF.

This chain links TRBV9 with TRBJ2-1; the TCRdb call, TRBD1, lacks DNA for checking. The CDR3 extends over 16 amino acids. Germline V gene data show CDR1 as SGDLS and CDR2 as YYNGEE. The chain's CDR3 is CASSVVSGASYNEQFF.

This rearrangement joins TRBV7-9 to TRBJ2-1; checking the TCRdb D call of TRBD2 is not possible without DNA. CDR1 and CDR2 (germline): SEHNR, FQNEAQ (reference sequence). The CDR3 length is 17 residues. The CDR3 here is CASSSRGLAGTYNEQFF.

V is TRBV25-1 and J is TRBJ2-7; no DNA is available, so the TRBD2 call from TCRdb remains unchecked. CDR3 length: 16 amino acids. Germline V gene sequence: CDR1 MGHDK, CDR2 SYGVNS. The CDR3: CASSEAPGRAMDEQYF.

This chain uses TRBV5-6 with TRBJ2-7; TCRdb calls TRBD1, which cannot be checked without DNA. There are 14 residues in the CDR3. Germline V CDR1 and CDR2: SGHDT, YYEEEE. This CDR3 reads CASSWAGGSYEQYF. The entire variable domain, with the rest obtained from reference TRBV5-6 and TRBJ2-7, is as follows: DAGVTQSPTHLIKTRGQQVTLRCSPKSGHDTVSWYQQALGQGPQFIFQYYEEEERQRGNFPDRFSGHQFPNYSSELNVNALLLGDSALYLCASSWAGGSYEQYFGPGTRLTVT.

V is TRBV5-1 and J is TRBJ2-1; TCRdb's assignment of TRBD2 cannot be checked, as there is no DNA. The CDR3 contains 17 residues. The V gene's germline CDR1 is SGHRS and CDR2 YFSETQ. CDR3 loop: CASSPQLSGSGGNEQFF.

V usage is TRBV25-1 and J usage is TRBJ1-5; with no DNA, the TCRdb D assignment of TRBD1 cannot be verified. The length of the CDR3 is 12 residues. The germline gives CDR1 MGHDK, CDR2 SYGVNS. Here the CDR3 reads CASSQGDQPQHF.

The rearrangement links TRBV5-1 to TRBJ1-2. This CDR3 region has 14 residues. From germline, CDR1 is SGHRS and CDR2 YFSETQ. CDR3 sequence reads: CASSLGGQEHGYTF.